Below are 31 T cell receptor beta chains sequenced from a single sample in a study of blood T cell repertoires in COVID-19. Here immunoSEQ multiplex PCR was the method, and the copy in TCRdb shows in-frame clones only, minus some. The sample contains under 200,000 clones, around 83% of which appear only once. The sequenced material came from peripheral blood. The receptor source for this set is a man aged 70 or older who had recovered from COVID-19.

This clone occurred many times. V and J are TRBV9 and TRBJ2-7; 9 bases fit TRBD1. Germline V gives CDR1 SGDLS, CDR2 YYNGEE. Unmatched junction bases numbered 6, after V lost 3 bases and J lost 5 bases. CDR3 size: 14 residues. The CDR3 DNA is TGTGCCAGCAGCGCGGGACAGGGTCCGGACGAGCAGTACTTC. This gives the protein CASSAGQGPDEQYF.

The rearrangement uses TRBV7-2 and TRBJ2-7, with 14 bases fitting TRBD2. Germline V gene lookup returns CDR1 SGHTA and CDR2 FQGNSA. Germline trimming cut 5 bases from V and 1 base from J; bases unmatched to any gene: 7. CDR3 length equals 17 residues. CDR3 in DNA: TGTGCCAGCAGCCCCCCCGGGACTAGCGGGGGATCCTACGAGCAGTACTTC. Encoded protein: CASSPPGTSGGSYEQYF.

The chain recombines TRBV4-3 with TRBJ2-2, with TRBD1 as a possible D gene (5 bases). V dropped 3 bases and J dropped 6 bases, with 8 bases sitting between them. The germline gives CDR1 LGHNA, CDR2 YSLEER. The CDR3 length is 13 residues. CDR3 DNA: TGCGCCAGCAGCCACGAACAGGCCGGGGAGCTGTTTTTT. Translation: CASSHEQAGELFF.

This clone was counted ten times or more. The rearrangement joins TRBV4-2 to TRBJ2-6; maybe TRBD2 (7 bases). This CDR3 region has 21 residues. V was clipped by 0 bases and J by 2 bases, with 23 bases between them. Germline CDR1 is LGHNA and CDR2 is YNFKEQ. CDR3 in amino acids: CASSQDGEGDSYAPGANVLTF. The DNA of the CDR3 is TGTGCCAGCAGCCAAGATGGGGAGGGGGACTCCTACGCCCCTGGGGCCAACGTCCTGACTTTC.

This chain uses TRBV3-1 (or the pseudogene TRBV3-2) with TRBJ1-5, with 10 bases that match TRBD1. V shed 4 bases and J 7 bases; nucleotides not matched to a gene: 7. This CDR3 has 15 residues. The V gene's germline CDR1 is LGHDT and CDR2 YNNKEL (reference sequence). The CDR3 loop is CASSLGTGVKQPQHF. CDR3 DNA sequence: TGTGCCAGCAGCCTTGGGACAGGGGTCAAACAGCCCCAGCATTTT.

The gene calls are TRBV10-2 and TRBJ2-7, with TRBD2 identical over 11 bases. This CDR3 region has 15 residues. V shed 6 bases, J shed 3 bases, and the junction held 7 bases outside the gene matches. CDR1 WSHSY and CDR2 SAAADI come from the germline V gene. The CDR3 nucleotides read TGCGCCAGCAGCGGGACTAGCGGACGAATCTACGAGCAGTACTTC. Translation: CASSGTSGRIYEQYF.

The chain has TRBV10-2 and TRBJ1-1; possibly TRBD1 for D (6 bases). With 6 bases removed from V and 1 base from J, the gap between germline ends came to 12 bases. The germline V gene has CDR1 WSHSY and CDR2 SAAADI. CDR3 length equals 14 residues. The CDR3 sequence: CASSLQGQNTEAFF. For the CDR3, the DNA is TGCGCCAGCAGCCTCCAGGGACAGAACACTGAAGCTTTCTTT.

The rearrangement joins TRBV28 to TRBJ2-7; 10 bases fit TRBD2. Per the germline V gene, CDR1 is MDHEN and CDR2 is SYDVKM. The ends lost 5 bases at V and 6 bases at J; junction bases unmatched: 10. CDR3 length: 15 residues. The CDR3 DNA is TGTGCCAGCAGTGCCTTGGGGCTAGCGGGAGTCGAGCAGTACTTC. As protein: CASSALGLAGVEQYF.

The chain combines TRBV12-3 or TRBV12-4 with TRBJ1-6, with D hard to call. The germline V and J ends were trimmed by 1 base and 12 bases, with 7 bases remaining between them. The length of the CDR3 is 12 residues. CDR3 region: CASSLGRGPLHF. The CDR3 coding sequence is TGTGCCAGCAGTTTAGGACGGGGACCCCTCCACTTT.

In this sample, this clone turned up a few times. The chain uses TRBV6-2 or TRBV6-3 and TRBJ2-5, with D hard to call. Germline V gene sequence: CDR1 MNHEY, CDR2 SVGEGT. The CDR3 has 15 amino acids. V was pared by 5 bases and J by 1 base, with 14 bases between. As DNA, the CDR3 is TGTGCCAGCAGTCCGCTCCGCGCGGCCCAAGAGACCCAGTACTTC. This translates into CASSPLRAAQETQYF.

The chain carries TRBV7-6 and TRBJ2-2, with 14 bases fitting TRBD2. CDR1 is SGHVS, CDR2 FNYEAQ, per germline. The V gene end was trimmed by 4 bases and the J gene end by 6 bases; junction bases not matched to a gene: 7. This CDR3 region has 17 residues. CDR3 loop: CASSSRLAGGRSGELFF. The CDR3, as DNA: TGTGCCAGCAGCTCGCGACTAGCGGGAGGGCGGTCCGGGGAGCTGTTTTTT.

This rearrangement joins TRBV7-2 to TRBJ1-1; 7 bases line up with TRBD1. Unmatched junction bases numbered 8, after V lost 5 bases and J lost 2 bases. This CDR3 has 15 amino acids. The germline gives CDR1 SGHTA, CDR2 FQGNSA. The CDR3 nucleotides read TGTGCCAGCAGCCAGTCCGGGACAGTCAACACTGAAGCTTTCTTT. Translating gives CASSQSGTVNTEAFF. Full variable domain (missing parts from reference TRBV7-2 and TRBJ1-1): GAGVSQSPSNKVTEKGKDVELRCDPISGHTALYWYRQSLGQGLEFLIYFQGNSAPDKSGLPSDRFSAERTGGSVSTLTIQRTQQEDSAVYLCASSQSGTVNTEAFFGQGTRLTVV.

V usage is TRBV5-1 and J usage is TRBJ1-3; D may be TRBD1 (6 bases). Trimming removed 4 bases from V and 0 bases from J, with 14 bases in between. The CDR3 length is 16 residues. Germline V gene lookup returns CDR1 SGHRS and CDR2 YFSETQ. CDR3 DNA sequence: TGCGCCAGCAGCCGAGGGCAGGACAGCTCTGGAAACACCATATATTTT. Protein product: CASSRGQDSSGNTIYF.

Only a few counts were recorded for this clone. The DNA of the CDR3 is TGTGCCAGAAGCCCGACAGCACATAGCAATCAGCCCCAGCATTTT. This encodes CARSPTAHSNQPQHF. The chain joins TRBV5-3 to TRBJ1-5; maybe TRBD1 (5 bases). TRBV5-3 is marked as an open reading frame, function uncertain. The CDR3 is 15 residues long. V gave up 4 bases and J gave up 0 bases, with 11 bases separating them.

This clone was found a few times. The chain carries TRBV7-2 and TRBJ2-7; TRBD1 matches 9 bases. The CDR3 length is 15 residues. The junction had 7 bases not matched to a gene; V was cut back by 5 bases and J by 2 bases. Per the germline V gene, CDR1 is SGHTA and CDR2 is FQGNSA. The CDR3 here is CASSRTGTGPYEQYF. CDR3 in DNA: TGTGCCAGCAGCCGGACCGGGACAGGGCCCTACGAGCAGTACTTC.

The V gene is TRBV10-3, the J gene TRBJ2-1; the match to TRBD2 covers 7 bases. Germline assignment: CDR1 ENHRY and CDR2 SYGVKD. This CDR3 is built from 13 residues. The junction had 4 bases not matched to a gene; V was cut back by 6 bases and J by 5 bases. For the CDR3, the DNA is TGTGCCATCAGCGGGGGGAATAACAATGAGCAGTTCTTC. Protein sequence: CAISGGNNNEQFF.

This clone was recorded only once. The chain has TRBV24-1 and TRBJ2-5; 10 nucleotides line up with TRBD1. V gave up 8 bases and J gave up 1 base; unmatched junction bases: 9. This CDR3 has 16 residues. Germline values: CDR1 KGHDR, CDR2 SFDVKD. CDR3 region: CATKGGTGALQETQYF. The DNA for the CDR3 is TGTGCCACCAAGGGAGGGACAGGGGCCCTCCAAGAGACCCAGTACTTC.

This clone was observed a few times. This chain links TRBV18 with TRBJ1-3, with 10 bases fitting TRBD1. Germline loops: CDR1 KGHSH, CDR2 LQKENI. Trimming took 3 bases from V and 2 from J; bases not matched to a gene: 4. The CDR3 sequence is 16 residues long. The CDR3: CASSPWGQGTGNTIYF. Written as DNA, the CDR3 is TGTGCCAGCTCACCGTGGGGACAGGGGACTGGAAACACCATATATTTT.

CDR3 nucleotide sequence: TGTGCCAGCAGTTTAGGCAGCGGCTCCTACGAGCAGTACTTC. The encoded protein is CASSLGSGSYEQYF. This chain uses TRBV27 with TRBJ2-7; maybe TRBD2 (5 bases). In germline, CDR1 is MNHEY, CDR2 SMNVEV (reference sequence). The length of the CDR3 is 14 residues. V dropped 2 bases and J dropped 0 bases, with 8 bases sitting between them.

The V and J genes are TRBV7-2 and TRBJ1-1; no reliable D call. CDR1 and CDR2 from the germline V gene are SGHTA and FQGNSA. Trimming left V 1 base short and J 1 base short, with 13 bases between. This CDR3 has 16 residues. CDR3 loop: CASSLVGNSPNTEAFF. CDR3 nucleotides: TGTGCCAGCAGCTTAGTTGGAAACAGCCCGAACACTGAAGCTTTCTTT.

DNA for the CDR3: TGTGCCAGCAGTTACGGACAGGGGACAGATACGCAGTATTTT. Translated, it gives CASSYGQGTDTQYF. V usage is TRBV6-2 or TRBV6-3 and J usage is TRBJ2-3; 9 nucleotides line up with TRBD1. The CDR3 extends over 14 amino acids. Germline values: CDR1 MNHEY, CDR2 SVGEGT. J was trimmed by 3 bases and V by 2 bases; bases with no gene match: 0.

The V and J genes are TRBV6-5 and TRBJ1-6; perhaps TRBD1 as D (6 bases). The CDR3 covers 15 residues. Trimming stripped 2 bases from V and 9 bases from J, with 14 bases between. The germline gives CDR1 MNHEY, CDR2 SVGAGI. The CDR3 coding sequence is TGTGCCAGCAGTTACCTACAGGGTCTGGGTTCACCCCTCCACTTT. It codes for CASSYLQGLGSPLHF.

The chain joins TRBV6-5 to TRBJ1-2; 7 bases line up with TRBD1. V lost 8 bases and J lost 2; bases outside the gene matches: 8. The germline V gene encodes CDR1 MNHEY and CDR2 SVGAGI. The CDR3 spans 14 residues. The CDR3 sequence: CASSSTGRNYGYTF. In DNA form, the CDR3 reads TGTGCCAGCTCCTCGACAGGGAGAAACTATGGCTACACCTTC.

The chain carries TRBV9 and TRBJ2-3; maybe TRBD2 (5 bases). Germline V CDR1 and CDR2: SGDLS, YYNGEE. This CDR3 region has 17 residues. Trimming removed 0 bases at V and 2 bases at J, with 16 bases between. The CDR3 sequence is CASSVGGPRGSTDTQYF. The CDR3 DNA reads TGTGCCAGCAGCGTAGGAGGCCCCCGGGGATCCACAGATACGCAGTATTTT.

V gene TRBV7-8 combines with J gene TRBJ2-1; TRBD2 matches at 7 bases. CDR3 length: 15 amino acids. Germline V gene data show CDR1 as SGHVS and CDR2 as FQNEAQ. The trim removed 4 bases at V and 2 bases at J, leaving 5 bases unmatched. The CDR3 DNA reads TGTGCCAGCAGCTCTTTAGCGGGCACCTACAATGAGCAGTTCTTC. This translates into CASSSLAGTYNEQFF.

This clone was detected only once. The rearrangement links TRBV7-3 to TRBJ2-1; D possibly corresponds to TRBD1 (6 bases). The CDR3 consists of 14 residues. V was trimmed by 5 bases and J by 8 bases, leaving 16 bases between them. Germline CDR1 reads SGHTA; CDR2 reads FQGTGA. CDR3 in amino acids: CASSPSTGSDEQFF. The DNA of the CDR3 is TGTGCCAGCAGCCCATCGACAGGTTCCGATGAGCAGTTCTTC.

The chain employs TRBV5-4 and TRBJ2-7; D is undetermined. Trimming took 0 bases from V and 1 from J, leaving 5 bases between them. The CDR3 is 13 amino acids. Per the germline V gene, CDR1 is SGHNT and CDR2 is YYREEE (reference sequence). The CDR3 DNA reads TGTGCCAGCAGCTTGGCAGGATCCTACGAGCAGTACTTC. Translation gives CASSLAGSYEQYF.

The V call is TRBV6-5, the J call TRBJ1-5; no definite D call. The CDR3 loop spans 11 amino acids. V lost 9 bases and J 2 bases, leaving 5 bases between the germline ends. Germline loops: CDR1 MNHEY, CDR2 SVGAGI. The DNA of the CDR3 is TGTGCCAGTGAGGGCAATCAGCCCCAGCATTTT. It yields the protein CASEGNQPQHF.

This clone was observed a handful of times. The chain is built from TRBV15 and TRBJ2-5, with a weak D call TRBD2 (5 bases). Germline assignment: CDR1 LNHNV and CDR2 YYDKDF (reference sequence). The CDR3 extends over 13 amino acids. V gave up 0 bases and J gave up 5 bases, with 7 bases separating them. The CDR3 here is CATSRESGETQYF. DNA for the CDR3: TGTGCCACCAGCAGAGAGTCGGGGGAGACCCAGTACTTC.

This chain links TRBV3-1 (or the pseudogene TRBV3-2) with TRBJ1-6; no reliable D call. Germline lookup yields CDR1 LGHDT and CDR2 YNNKEL (reference sequence). The V gene lost 0 bases and the J gene lost 3 bases, with 9 bases spanning the gap. The CDR3 sequence is 16 residues long. This chain's CDR3 is CASSQDSRYYNSPLHF. CDR3 DNA: TGTGCCAGCAGCCAAGATTCCAGGTACTATAATTCACCCCTCCACTTT.

The genes are TRBV15 and TRBJ2-3; the match to TRBD1 covers 11 bases. Germline V CDR1 and CDR2: LNHNV, YYDKDF (reference sequence). CDR3 length: 18 amino acids. V was pared by 5 bases and J by 1 base, with 11 bases of the junction left unmatched. CDR3 loop: CATSGRWTGGRGTDTQYF. CDR3 DNA: TGTGCCACCAGCGGGAGATGGACAGGGGGCAGGGGCACAGATACGCAGTATTTT.